A selection of T cell receptor beta chains follows, all from one sample in a study of T cells in localized non-small cell lung cancer. Assay: immunoSEQ multiplex PCR; the TCRdb copy retains only in-frame clones and omits some. The sample lists 1,500 to 2,000 clones; less than 30% were seen once. The material sequenced was normal lung tissue next to the tumor, taken before any cancer treatment. Receptor source: an older female donor with stage I lung adenocarcinoma. Both conserved end residues are part of each CDR3. Fields, in order: D gene, V gene, clone size, J gene, CDR3 DNA, CDR3 protein. A D gene is named only where the DNA matches it firmly. Not every row has a clone size; where given, it reads once, few, many or a size class.

D gene: NA; V gene: TRBV6-8; clone size: NA; J gene: TRBJ2-7; CDR3 DNA: TGTGCCATCGGAGCAGGGGAAGGCTACGAGCAGTACTTC; CDR3 protein: CAIGAGEGYEQYF
D gene: TRBD2; V gene: TRBV29-1; clone size: once; J gene: TRBJ2-1; CDR3 DNA: TGCACCACGGGGGGGACCTACAATGAGCAGTTCTTC; CDR3 protein: CTTGGTYNEQFF
D gene: NA; V gene: TRBV28; clone size: NA; J gene: TRBJ2-5; CDR3 DNA: TGTGCCAGCAGCCTAAATCCAGGGACGGCAGTGACCCAGTACTTC; CDR3 protein: CASSLNPGTAVTQYF
D gene: NA; V gene: TRBV29-1; clone size: large; J gene: TRBJ1-2; CDR3 DNA: TGCAGCGTAGAGACTAACGAATATGGCTACACCTTC; CDR3 protein: CSVETNEYGYTF
D gene: NA; V gene: TRBV5-1; clone size: NA; J gene: TRBJ2-7; CDR3 DNA: TGCGCCAGCAGCTTGGTACAGGGAGGACCCTACGAGCAGTACTTC; CDR3 protein: CASSLVQGGPYEQYF
D gene: NA; V gene: TRBV30; clone size: NA; J gene: TRBJ2-5; CDR3 DNA: TGTGCCTGGAGTGTACTGACGGGAGAGACCCAGTACTTC; CDR3 protein: CAWSVLTGETQYF
D gene: NA; V gene: TRBV4-1; clone size: NA; J gene: TRBJ2-7; CDR3 DNA: TGCGCCAGCAGCCCGGGACCCGGCTACGAGCAGTACTTC; CDR3 protein: CASSPGPGYEQYF
D gene: TRBD1; V gene: TRBV11-3; clone size: few; J gene: TRBJ2-2; CDR3 DNA: TGTGCCAGCAGCTTGGGAACCCGACAGGGCGGGGAGCTGTTTTTT; CDR3 protein: CASSLGTRQGGELFF
D gene: TRBD1; V gene: TRBV4-1; clone size: medium-sized; J gene: TRBJ2-7; CDR3 DNA: TGCGCCAGCAGCCAAGTGGTGACAGGGGGCGAGCAGTACTTC; CDR3 protein: CASSQVVTGGEQYF
D gene: TRBD2; V gene: TRBV11-3; clone size: few; J gene: TRBJ2-1; CDR3 DNA: TGTGCCAGCAGCCGCCGGACTAGCGGGGGTTTGAGAGAGCAGTTCTTC; CDR3 protein: CASSRRTSGGLREQFF
D gene: NA; V gene: TRBV11-3; clone size: large; J gene: TRBJ2-5; CDR3 DNA: TGTGCCAGCAGCTTAGGGGACTTGAAAGAGACCCAGTACTTC; CDR3 protein: CASSLGDLKETQYF
D gene: NA; V gene: TRBV15; clone size: few; J gene: TRBJ2-2; CDR3 DNA: TGTGCCACCAGCAGAGATGGGGTGGGTTATACCGGGGAGCTGTTTTTT; CDR3 protein: CATSRDGVGYTGELFF
D gene: NA; V gene: TRBV28; clone size: NA; J gene: TRBJ1-1; CDR3 DNA: TGTGCCAGCAGTTGGCGAGGGGGGCGGACTGAAGCTTTCTTT; CDR3 protein: CASSWRGGRTEAFF
D gene: NA; V gene: TRBV18; clone size: once; J gene: TRBJ1-3; CDR3 DNA: TGTGCCAGCTCACCAGGGAGCTCTGGAAACACCATATATTTT; CDR3 protein: CASSPGSSGNTIYF
D gene: TRBD2; V gene: TRBV9; clone size: few; J gene: TRBJ2-5; CDR3 DNA: TGTGCCAGCAGCGTTAGCGGGAGGATAGAGACCCAGTACTTC; CDR3 protein: CASSVSGRIETQYF
D gene: NA; V gene: TRBV6-8; clone size: NA; J gene: TRBJ2-7; CDR3 DNA: TGTGCCATCGGGGGCTGGGGGCCCGAGCAGTACTTC; CDR3 protein: CAIGGWGPEQYF